This TCR beta chain emerged from a study of identical twins. Remarks on this clonotype: The antigen remains unidentified. Mismatch with germline at one junction end may stem from a read error.

CDR1 is SEHNR, CDR2 FQNEAQ, per germline (reference sequence). This CDR3 contains 17 residues. TCRdb fed the 5' RACE reads into MiXCR, producing one record per CDR3 protein. The sample includes about 520,000 distinct CDR3 sequences, approximately 22% of them seen just once. General study points: Invariant populations such as MAIT and iNKT cells could partly muddle zero-insertion analyses. Out-of-frame TCR alpha sharing in monozygotic twins exceeded recombination model predictions. Reduced insertions were recorded for abundant cord blood beta clonotypes, with no such pattern in memory repertoires.

The same sample was also used in a study of T cells expressing NK-cell markers. That investigation notes: The study did not resolve the HCMV specificity of expanded NKG2C+ T cell clones.

Sequenced input: CD4+ T cells sorted from blood. The sequence was collected from a woman between 18 and 29 years old in good health. The rearrangement links TRBV7-9 to TRBJ1-1; D gene ambiguous. CDR3 sequence: CASSLDVIGMANTGAFF. CDR3 DNA: TGTGCCAGCAGCTTAGATGTGATCGGGATGGCGAACACTGGAGCTTTCTTT.